The rows below give T cell receptor beta chains drawn from one sample of a study of blood T cell repertoires in COVID-19. Profiled with immunoSEQ multiplex PCR; TCRdb holds only in-frame clones, not every one. The top ten clones hold 3.5% of a sample with under 130,000 clones, 89% of them seen once. Sequencing was carried out using peripheral blood. Every receptor here comes from a woman aged 60-70 years with acute or convalescent COVID-19. CDR3s include the opening cysteine and the closing phenylalanine or tryptophan. A D gene is named only where the DNA matches it firmly. Size values are once, few and many counts, or a class for expanded clones, and some rows have none.

CDR3 DNA: TGTGCCAGCAGGGAGGACTATGCTGGGGCCAATGAGCAGTTCTTC; CDR3 protein: CASREDYAGANEQFF; D gene: .; J gene: TRBJ2-1; V gene: TRBV3-1/TRBV3-2; clone size: .
CDR3 DNA: TGTGCCAGTAGTATAGATCAACGGGTAAGGTATGGCTACACCTTC; CDR3 protein: CASSIDQRVRYGYTF; D gene: .; J gene: TRBJ1-2; V gene: TRBV19; clone size: .
CDR3 DNA: TGTGCCACCAGCAGGCCAACCTTAGCGGGAAGGGGGTATGAGCAGTTCTTC; CDR3 protein: CATSRPTLAGRGYEQFF; D gene: TRBD2; J gene: TRBJ2-1; V gene: TRBV15; clone size: .
CDR3 DNA: TGTGCCAGCAGCCAAGGAGGAGGGTGGGGCACTGAAGCTTTCTTT; CDR3 protein: CASSQGGGWGTEAFF; D gene: .; J gene: TRBJ1-1; V gene: TRBV3-1/TRBV3-2; clone size: .
CDR3 DNA: TGTGCCGGGATGGGGGGGCGTCAGACTTGGGGCTACACCTTC; CDR3 protein: CAGMGGRQTWGYTF; D gene: .; J gene: TRBJ1-2; V gene: TRBV21-1; clone size: .
CDR3 DNA: TGCGCCAGCAGTCCGACTAGAAACACCGGGGAGCTGTTTTTT; CDR3 protein: CASSPTRNTGELFF; D gene: .; J gene: TRBJ2-2; V gene: TRBV5-1; clone size: .
CDR3 DNA: TGTGCCAGCAGTATGGACAGAGACACTGAAGCTTTCTTT; CDR3 protein: CASSMDRDTEAFF; D gene: .; J gene: TRBJ1-1; V gene: TRBV2; clone size: once
CDR3 DNA: TGTGCCAGCAGCCTAACAGGGGAGGCTGAAGCTTTCTTT; CDR3 protein: CASSLTGEAEAFF; D gene: TRBD1; J gene: TRBJ1-1; V gene: TRBV5-4; clone size: .
CDR3 DNA: TGTGCCAGCAGCCTGACAGGGCGTTCTTCTGGAAACACCATATATTTT; CDR3 protein: CASSLTGRSSGNTIYF; D gene: TRBD1; J gene: TRBJ1-3; V gene: TRBV3-1/TRBV3-2; clone size: .
CDR3 DNA: TGTGCCAGTTCCGGGACACCTCTCTATAATTCACCCCTCCACTTT; CDR3 protein: CASSGTPLYNSPLHF; D gene: .; J gene: TRBJ1-6; V gene: TRBV27; clone size: .
CDR3 DNA: TGTGCCAGTAGTATAGGGGACAGGGCGGGCACTGAAGCTTTCTTT; CDR3 protein: CASSIGDRAGTEAFF; D gene: TRBD1; J gene: TRBJ1-1; V gene: TRBV19; clone size: .
CDR3 DNA: TGTGCCAGCAGCCAAGATCTGACAGGGGAAGTGAGCTCCTACAATGAGCAGTTCTTC; CDR3 protein: CASSQDLTGEVSSYNEQFF; D gene: TRBD1; J gene: TRBJ2-1; V gene: TRBV3-1/TRBV3-2; clone size: .
CDR3 DNA: TGTGCCAGCAGGAGGGCGGGAGGGCCCACAGATACGCAGTATTTT; CDR3 protein: CASRRAGGPTDTQYF; D gene: TRBD2; J gene: TRBJ2-3; V gene: TRBV5-4; clone size: .
CDR3 DNA: TGCGCCAGCAGCTTGGGGTCTCCCGGGAGCACTGAAGCTTTCTTT; CDR3 protein: CASSLGSPGSTEAFF; D gene: .; J gene: TRBJ1-1; V gene: TRBV5-1; clone size: .
CDR3 DNA: TGTGCCACCAGCTTGGAGAACGGGGAGCTGTTTTTT; CDR3 protein: CATSLENGELFF; D gene: .; J gene: TRBJ2-2; V gene: TRBV15; clone size: .
CDR3 DNA: TGCGCCAGCAGCCTTTTGACAGGGACGGATACGCAGTATTTT; CDR3 protein: CASSLLTGTDTQYF; D gene: TRBD1; J gene: TRBJ2-3; V gene: TRBV5-1; clone size: .
CDR3 DNA: TGTGCCAGCAGCCCCGTAGCGTACAATGAGCAGTTCTTC; CDR3 protein: CASSPVAYNEQFF; D gene: .; J gene: TRBJ2-1; V gene: TRBV7-9; clone size: .
CDR3 DNA: TGTGCCAGCAGCTTAGGGGTGGCTAGCGCCAGCTCCTACAATGAGCAGTTCTTC; CDR3 protein: CASSLGVASASSYNEQFF; D gene: .; J gene: TRBJ2-1; V gene: TRBV11-3; clone size: .
CDR3 DNA: TGTGCCAGCAACGGACTAGGGACGGCCCCTTTAGCCCTCCACTTT; CDR3 protein: CASNGLGTAPLALHF; D gene: .; J gene: TRBJ1-6; V gene: TRBV21-1; clone size: .
CDR3 DNA: TGTGCCAGCAGCGTAGGAGCCTCACCGCTGGACATTCAGTACTTC; CDR3 protein: CASSVGASPLDIQYF; D gene: .; J gene: TRBJ2-4; V gene: TRBV9; clone size: .
CDR3 DNA: TGTGCCAGCAGCTTGGATACGGGGAACACTGAAGCTTTCTTT; CDR3 protein: CASSLDTGNTEAFF; D gene: .; J gene: TRBJ1-1; V gene: TRBV5-4; clone size: .
CDR3 DNA: TGTGCCTGGAGTGACGGGAACACTGAAGCTTTCTTT; CDR3 protein: CAWSDGNTEAFF; D gene: .; J gene: TRBJ1-1; V gene: TRBV30; clone size: .
CDR3 DNA: TGTGCCAGCAGTTTGACAGGGAATGAGGTGTGGGAGACCCAGTACTTC; CDR3 protein: CASSLTGNEVWETQYF; D gene: TRBD1; J gene: TRBJ2-5; V gene: TRBV28; clone size: .
CDR3 DNA: TGTGCCAGCAGCCAGGGGCTAATCACCGGGGAGCTGTTTTTT; CDR3 protein: CASSQGLITGELFF; D gene: .; J gene: TRBJ2-2; V gene: TRBV9; clone size: .
CDR3 DNA: TGTGCCAGCAGAGAGACAGGGATCTATGGCTACACCTTC; CDR3 protein: CASRETGIYGYTF; D gene: TRBD1; J gene: TRBJ1-2; V gene: TRBV27; clone size: .
CDR3 DNA: TGTGCCAGTAGGTCGACTGGAGACTTCGCCCAGTACTTC; CDR3 protein: CASRSTGDFAQYF; D gene: .; J gene: TRBJ2-5; V gene: TRBV19; clone size: .
CDR3 DNA: TGTGCCAGCAGTCCATCGGCAGGGGGGAACACTGAAGCTTTCTTT; CDR3 protein: CASSPSAGGNTEAFF; D gene: TRBD1; J gene: TRBJ1-1; V gene: TRBV28; clone size: .
CDR3 DNA: TGTGCCAGCAGCTTGGGGGACAGGTTCTCTGGAAACACCATATATTTT; CDR3 protein: CASSLGDRFSGNTIYF; D gene: TRBD1; J gene: TRBJ1-3; V gene: TRBV7-9; clone size: .
CDR3 DNA: TGTGCCAGCTCACCCCCCGTCAGAGATACGCAGTATTTT; CDR3 protein: CASSPPVRDTQYF; D gene: .; J gene: TRBJ2-3; V gene: TRBV18; clone size: .
CDR3 DNA: TGTGCCAGTAAGGGGACAGGGATAACGTGGGAGCTGTTTTTT; CDR3 protein: CASKGTGITWELFF; D gene: TRBD1; J gene: TRBJ2-2; V gene: TRBV19; clone size: .
CDR3 DNA: TGTGCCAGCAGCCAAGGCCGACTAGCGGGTCTCACAGATACGCAGTATTTT; CDR3 protein: CASSQGRLAGLTDTQYF; D gene: TRBD2; J gene: TRBJ2-3; V gene: TRBV3-1/TRBV3-2; clone size: .
CDR3 DNA: TGTGCCAGCAGCTTAGTCGGGAGCAATCAGCCCCAGCATTTT; CDR3 protein: CASSLVGSNQPQHF; D gene: .; J gene: TRBJ1-5; V gene: TRBV7-9; clone size: .